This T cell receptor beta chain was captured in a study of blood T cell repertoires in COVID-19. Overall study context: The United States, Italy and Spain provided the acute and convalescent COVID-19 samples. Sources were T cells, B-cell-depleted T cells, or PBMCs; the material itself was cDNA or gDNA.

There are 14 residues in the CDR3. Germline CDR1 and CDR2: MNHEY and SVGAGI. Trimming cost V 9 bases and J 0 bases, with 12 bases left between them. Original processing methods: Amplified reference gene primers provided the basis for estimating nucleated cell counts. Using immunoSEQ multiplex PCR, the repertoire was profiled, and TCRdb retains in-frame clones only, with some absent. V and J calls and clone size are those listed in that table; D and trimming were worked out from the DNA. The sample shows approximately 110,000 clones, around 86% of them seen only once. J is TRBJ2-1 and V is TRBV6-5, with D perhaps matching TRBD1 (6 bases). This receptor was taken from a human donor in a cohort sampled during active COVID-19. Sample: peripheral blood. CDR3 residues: CASERTASYNEQFF. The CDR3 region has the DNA TGTGCCAGTGAAAGGACAGCCTCCTACAATGAGCAGTTCTTC.